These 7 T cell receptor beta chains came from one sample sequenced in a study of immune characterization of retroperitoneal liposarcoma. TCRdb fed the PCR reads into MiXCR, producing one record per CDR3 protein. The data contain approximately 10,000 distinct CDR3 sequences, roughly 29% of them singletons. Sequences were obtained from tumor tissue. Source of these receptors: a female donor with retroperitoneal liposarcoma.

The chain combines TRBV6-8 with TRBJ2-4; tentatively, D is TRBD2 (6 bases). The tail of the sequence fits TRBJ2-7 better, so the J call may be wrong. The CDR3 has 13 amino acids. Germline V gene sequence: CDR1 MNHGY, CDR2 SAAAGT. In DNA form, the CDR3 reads TGTGCCAGCAGGACGGGACTTAAAATCGAGCAGTACTTC. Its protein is CASRTGLKIEQYF.

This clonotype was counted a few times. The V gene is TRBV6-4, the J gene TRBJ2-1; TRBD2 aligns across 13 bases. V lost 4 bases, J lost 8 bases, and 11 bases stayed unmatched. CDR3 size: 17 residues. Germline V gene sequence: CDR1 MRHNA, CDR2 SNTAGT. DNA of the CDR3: TGTGCCAGCAGTGGGACTAGCGGGAGACTTATTAGGGATGAGCAGTTCTTC. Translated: CASSGTSGRLIRDEQFF.

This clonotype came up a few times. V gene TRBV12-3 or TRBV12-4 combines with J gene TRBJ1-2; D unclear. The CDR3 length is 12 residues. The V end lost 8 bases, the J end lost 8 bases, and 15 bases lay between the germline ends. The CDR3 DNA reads TGTGCCAGCGGTCTAATCGTGGAGGGCTACACCTTC. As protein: CASGLIVEGYTF.

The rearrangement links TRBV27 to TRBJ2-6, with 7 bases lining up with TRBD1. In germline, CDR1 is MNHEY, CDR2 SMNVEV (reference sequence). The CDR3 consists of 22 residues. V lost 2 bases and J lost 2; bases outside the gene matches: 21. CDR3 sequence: CASSLTKSHRGILEAGANVLTF. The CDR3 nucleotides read TGTGCCAGCAGTTTAACAAAGAGTCACAGGGGAATACTTGAGGCTGGGGCCAACGTCCTGACTTTC.

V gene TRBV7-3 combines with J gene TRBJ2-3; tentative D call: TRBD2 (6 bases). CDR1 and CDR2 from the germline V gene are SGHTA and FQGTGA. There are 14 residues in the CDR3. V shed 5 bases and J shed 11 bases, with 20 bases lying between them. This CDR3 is CASSPQRGSYEQYF. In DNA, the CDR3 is TGTGCCAGCAGCCCCCAACGGGGGTCCTACGAGCAGTATTTT.

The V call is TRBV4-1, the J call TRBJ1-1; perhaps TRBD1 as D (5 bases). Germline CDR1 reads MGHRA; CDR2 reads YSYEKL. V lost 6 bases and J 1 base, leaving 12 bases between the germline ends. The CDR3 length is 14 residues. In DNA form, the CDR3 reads TGCGCCAGCAGGGGGCCACTTCAGAACACTGAAGCTTTCTTT. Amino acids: CASRGPLQNTEAFF.

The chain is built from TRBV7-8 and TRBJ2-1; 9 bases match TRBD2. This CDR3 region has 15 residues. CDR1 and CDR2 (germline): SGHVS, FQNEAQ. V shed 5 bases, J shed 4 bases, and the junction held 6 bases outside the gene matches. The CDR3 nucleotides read TGTGCCAGCAGCCCACTAGCGGGCCGTTACAATGAGCAGTTCTTC. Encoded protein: CASSPLAGRYNEQFF.